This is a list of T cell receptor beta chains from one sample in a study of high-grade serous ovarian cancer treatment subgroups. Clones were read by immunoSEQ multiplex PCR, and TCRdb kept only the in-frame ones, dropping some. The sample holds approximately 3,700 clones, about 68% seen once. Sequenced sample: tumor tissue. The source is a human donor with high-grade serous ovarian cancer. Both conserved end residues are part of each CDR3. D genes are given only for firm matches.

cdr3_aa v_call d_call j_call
CASPTSGCTDTQYF TRBV28 TRBD2 TRBJ2-3
CATSSHVGVGSPLHF TRBV15 . TRBJ1-6
CSAMAYNEQFF TRBV20-1 . TRBJ2-1
CASSDDRGHEQFF TRBV27 TRBD1 TRBJ2-1
CASSVAPYTEAFF TRBV9 . TRBJ1-1
CASSPNDLAGEAEQFF TRBV11-1 TRBD2 TRBJ2-1
CASRTDSYNEQFF TRBV5-4 . TRBJ2-1
CASSTGTLAPYEQYF TRBV4-1 . TRBJ2-7
CASSLVVNYGYTF TRBV27 . TRBJ1-2
CASSQGTGEETQYF TRBV4-3 TRBD1 TRBJ2-5